The 16 T cell receptor beta chains reported below all come from one sample, sequenced in a study of cytomegalovirus exposure and HLA in healthy donors. The PCR had 60 Vbeta and 13 Jbeta primers. Profiled with immunoSEQ multiplex PCR; TCRdb holds only in-frame clones, not every one. The sample holds 100,000 to 150,000 clones, about 80% seen once. Sequenced material: PBMCs. The receptors come from a middle-aged man in good health and CMV-seronegative.

The rearrangement joins TRBV11-1 to TRBJ2-2; 9 nucleotides agree with TRBD2. The CDR3 spans 15 residues. Germline V gene data show CDR1 as SGHAT and CDR2 as FQDESV (reference sequence). The J segment lost 3 bases and the V segment lost 5 bases, leaving 4 bases of the junction unmatched. The CDR3 region has the DNA TGTGCCAGCAGCCCCTTAGCGGGGGACACCGGGGAGCTGTTTTTT. Translated, it gives CASSPLAGDTGELFF.

The chain joins TRBV27 to TRBJ2-7, with TRBD2 matching 8 bases. Germline V gene sequence: CDR1 MNHEY, CDR2 SMNVEV (reference sequence). CDR3 length: 16 amino acids. Trimming at V came to 7 bases and at J to 3 bases, leaving 14 bases not matched to a gene. CDR3 region: CASTPKVGLAYYEQYF. CDR3 DNA: TGTGCCAGCACTCCCAAGGTCGGACTAGCTTACTACGAGCAGTACTTC.

This rearrangement joins TRBV4-3 to TRBJ1-5; D not resolved. The V end lost 5 bases, the J end lost 6 bases, and 11 bases lay between the germline ends. Germline lookup yields CDR1 LGHNA and CDR2 YSLEER. The CDR3 length is 13 residues. The CDR3 sequence: CASSSQRGQPQHF. Here the CDR3 DNA reads TGCGCCAGCAGCTCCCAGCGGGGTCAGCCCCAGCATTTT.

The sample holds a few counts of this clone. CDR3 residues: CASSSDRSPNSPLHF. In DNA, the CDR3 is TGCGCCAGCAGCTCCGACAGGTCACCTAATTCACCCCTCCACTTT. V and J are TRBV5-1 and TRBJ1-6; a weak D match, TRBD1 (6 bases). Germline loops: CDR1 SGHRS, CDR2 YFSETQ. This CDR3 contains 15 residues. The ends were cut back, 3 bases at V and 6 bases at J, with 13 bases in the middle.

The gene calls are TRBV6-4 and TRBJ1-1; D unclear. Germline CDR1 and CDR2: MRHNA and SNTAGT. There are 13 residues in the CDR3. V lost 4 bases and J lost 1, with 7 bases in between. This chain's CDR3 is CASSASGNTEAFF. CDR3 nucleotides: TGTGCCAGCAGTGCATCCGGGAACACTGAAGCTTTCTTT.

This clone was found once. The genes are TRBV10-3 and TRBJ1-4, with D hard to call. The CDR3 is 13 amino acids. CDR1 ENHRY and CDR2 SYGVKD come from the germline V gene. The V end was cut by 0 bases, the J end by 5 bases, with 4 bases between. For the CDR3, the DNA is TGTGCCATCAGTGAGTCCCCGAATGAAAAACTGTTTTTT. Amino acids: CAISESPNEKLFF.

The rearrangement joins TRBV7-3 to TRBJ2-1, with 8 bases fitting TRBD2. Per the germline V gene, CDR1 is SGHTA and CDR2 is FQGTGA. J gave up 7 bases and V 5 bases, and 10 bases lay outside the gene matches. CDR3 length equals 15 residues. The CDR3 coding sequence is TGTGCCAGCAGCAAAATCGGGGGGGATTGGAATGAGCAGTTCTTC. This codes for CASSKIGGDWNEQFF.

CDR3 sequence: CASSQPGEQYF. The CDR3 nucleotides read TGTGCCAGCAGCCAACCCGGCGAGCAGTACTTC. The rearrangement links TRBV11-2 to TRBJ2-7, with D uncertain. There are 11 residues in the CDR3. Deletions cut 5 bases from V and 6 bases from J, with 8 bases between. Germline assignment: CDR1 SGHAT and CDR2 FQNNGV.

The chain joins TRBV6-5 to TRBJ1-2; 8 nucleotides align to TRBD1. This CDR3 contains 14 residues. From germline, CDR1 is MNHEY and CDR2 SVGAGI. The V gene end was trimmed by 6 bases and the J gene end by 4 bases; junction bases not matched to a gene: 7. DNA of the CDR3: TGTGCCAGCAGACCGACCGGGACAGGCTATGGCTACACCTTC. Protein: CASRPTGTGYGYTF.

This chain uses TRBV4-3 with TRBJ2-7; perhaps TRBD2 as D (5 bases). The ends were cut back, 0 bases at V and 7 bases at J, with 16 bases in the middle. The CDR3 sequence is 15 residues long. CDR1 LGHNA and CDR2 YSLEER come from the germline V gene. CDR3 DNA sequence: TGCGCCAGCAGCCAAGATTCACTATTTACGGGGGAGCAGTACTTC. The encoded protein is CASSQDSLFTGEQYF.

V usage is TRBV6-5 and J usage is TRBJ2-5; D is ambiguous. The CDR3 loop spans 12 amino acids. V was shortened by 6 bases and J by 1 base, with 6 bases between the two germline ends. The germline gives CDR1 MNHEY, CDR2 SVGAGI. The CDR3 is CASRQFQETQYF. The CDR3, as DNA: TGTGCCAGCAGGCAGTTCCAAGAGACCCAGTACTTC.

The genes are TRBV6-1 and TRBJ1-1; D is undetermined. Trimming took 6 bases from V and 1 from J, leaving 15 bases between them. The CDR3 extends over 15 amino acids. CDR1 is MNHNS, CDR2 SASEGT, per germline. CDR3 sequence: CASRTFQNPNTEAFF. CDR3 bases: TGTGCCAGCAGAACTTTTCAAAACCCGAACACTGAAGCTTTCTTT.

This chain links TRBV11-2 with TRBJ1-5; D call uncertain. The CDR3 has 14 amino acids. Per the germline V gene, CDR1 is SGHAT and CDR2 is FQNNGV. V gave up 3 bases and J gave up 2 bases, with 8 bases separating them. This CDR3 reads CASSLDGGNQPQHF. CDR3 coding DNA: TGTGCCAGCAGCTTGGACGGGGGCAATCAGCCCCAGCATTTT.

This chain links TRBV10-3 with TRBJ2-3; 8 nucleotides match TRBD2. The CDR3 is made up of 18 amino acids. Germline loops: CDR1 ENHRY, CDR2 SYGVKD. J was trimmed by 2 bases and V by 5 bases; bases with no gene match: 15. In DNA, the CDR3 is TGTGCCATCAGTACAACCCTCCTCGGGGGGGGGCTCACAGATACGCAGTATTTT. Amino acid sequence: CAISTTLLGGGLTDTQYF.

The rearrangement links TRBV4-3 to TRBJ2-3; 7 nucleotides agree with TRBD1. The CDR3 sequence is 15 residues long. Trimming removed 0 bases from V and 8 bases from J; junction bases left unmatched: 8. Per the germline V gene, CDR1 is LGHNA and CDR2 is YSLEER. The CDR3 loop is CASSQDRGLTSTQYF. CDR3 bases: TGCGCCAGCAGCCAAGATAGGGGGCTGACAAGTACGCAGTATTTT.

A remark on this clone: One end of the junction is discordant with germline, which a read error may explain. The chain joins TRBV7-9 to TRBJ1-2, with D possibly TRBD1 on 6 matching bases. Germline V gene lookup returns CDR1 SEHNR and CDR2 FQNEAQ (reference sequence). The CDR3 has 13 residues. As DNA, the CDR3 is TGTTCCAGCAGCAATAGGGGGATAGGTGGCTACACCTTC. As protein: CSSSNRGIGGYTF.